This T cell receptor beta chain was profiled in a study of T-cell memory formation after mild COVID-19. Study-wide findings and caveats: Most CD4+ clones that shrank were in CM and EM, while CD8+ ones turned up in EMRA. The SARS-CoV-2 specificity of second-wave clones reaching peak at day 37 remained unverified.

The germline V gene encodes CDR1 LNHNV and CDR2 YYDKDF (reference sequence). Losses at the gene ends were 4 bases for V and 3 bases for J; bases not matched to a gene: 6. CDR3 length equals 16 residues. Constant-segment primers served in 5'RACE that generated TCR alpha and TCR beta cDNA libraries bearing sample barcodes and UMIs. TCRdb re-called the 5' RACE reads with MiXCR, one entry per CDR3 protein. This table has nearly 350,000 distinct CDR3 sequences, 10% to 15% appearing once. This clonotype was counted between two and nine times. Its antigen remains unknown. The source is a man aged 18-30 years who had mild COVID-19 (a few samples of this study predate the infection). Cell type and time point are not known. The genes are TRBV15 and TRBJ2-3; TRBD2 matches at 11 bases. Material for sequencing was PBMCs or a T cell subset sorted from them (not recorded which). CDR3 coding DNA: TGTGCCACCAGCAATCTAGCGGGGGGATTAACAGATACGCAGTATTTT. It yields the protein CATSNLAGGLTDTQYF.